The rows below give T cell receptor beta chains drawn from one sample of a study of control samples from healthy donors and cancer patients. TCRdb's table, derived via immunoSEQ multiplex PCR, lists solely in-frame clones and lacks some. The sample records tens of thousands of clones, about nine tenths being singletons. The sequenced sample was PBMCs. These receptors were taken from a woman between 45 and 65 years old with colorectal cancer. Each CDR3 is given with its conserved first and last residue. D genes are given only for firm matches. Clone size is stated in some rows and not others, as once, few, many or a class when expanded.

v_call,cdr3_length,d_call,j_call,clone_size,cdr3_nt,cdr3_aa
TRBV24-1,15,.,TRBJ1-1,.,TGTGCCACCAGTGATTTCGGACACTTGAACACTGAAGCTTTCTTT,CATSDFGHLNTEAFF
TRBV3-1/TRBV3-2,16,.,TRBJ1-3,.,TGTGCCAGCAGCCAAGAGGACCCGGACTCTGGAAACACCATATATTTT,CASSQEDPDSGNTIYF
TRBV7-2,14,TRBD2,TRBJ2-3,.,TGTGCCAGCCTAGCGGGGACGAGCACAGATACGCAGTATTTT,CASLAGTSTDTQYF
TRBV29-1,14,.,TRBJ1-2,.,TGCAGCGTTTTAGAGAGGGGATTTAACTATGGCTACACCTTC,CSVLERGFNYGYTF
TRBV29-1,12,.,TRBJ2-1,once,TGCAGCGTTGATGGGTCGGGCAATGAGCAGTTCTTC,CSVDGSGNEQFF
TRBV7-9,15,.,TRBJ1-2,.,TGTGCCAGCAGTTTTTCTCGTGACAGTTTTGGAGGCTACACCTTC,CASSFSRDSFGGYTF
TRBV4-1,15,.,TRBJ2-4,.,TGCGCCAGCAGCCAACGCCCCGACGGGGACGTCATTCAGTACTTC,CASSQRPDGDVIQYF
TRBV9,14,.,TRBJ2-1,few,TGTGCCAGCAGCGTAGTATTAGACCCCAATGAGCAGTTCTTC,CASSVVLDPNEQFF
TRBV6-5,15,TRBD1,TRBJ1-5,.,TGTGCCAGCAGTCGGACAGGGGATAGCAATCAGCCCCAGCATTTT,CASSRTGDSNQPQHF
TRBV5-4,18,TRBD1,TRBJ2-6,.,TGTGCCAGCAGTTTGTGGGGCAGGGGGTTCTCTGGGGCCAACGTCCTGACTTTC,CASSLWGRGFSGANVLTF
TRBV10-3,14,TRBD1,TRBJ1-4,.,TGTGCCATCAGTACGACAGGGGGCAGGGAAAAACTGTTTTTT,CAISTTGGREKLFF
TRBV2,15,TRBD2,TRBJ2-5,.,TGTGCCAGCATCGCGGGACTAACGTACCAAGAGACCCAGTACTTC,CASIAGLTYQETQYF
TRBV19,15,TRBD2,TRBJ2-3,.,TGTGCCAGTAGTACCGGACTAGCCCTCACAGATACGCAGTATTTT,CASSTGLALTDTQYF
TRBV3-1/TRBV3-2,21,TRBD1,TRBJ1-2,.,TGTGCCAGCAGCCAAAACGAGACTTTACAGGGGAAGGGAGGGGACCTATATGGCTACACCTTC,CASSQNETLQGKGGDLYGYTF
TRBV11-2,14,.,TRBJ2-3,large,TGTGCCAGCAGCCCCAATCAATGCACAGATACGCAGTATTTT,CASSPNQCTDTQYF
TRBV19,15,.,TRBJ1-1,.,TGTGCCAGTAGTTCTCGGGGAGGAATGAACACTGAAGCTTTCTTT,CASSSRGGMNTEAFF
TRBV3-1/TRBV3-2,16,.,TRBJ2-2,.,TGTGCCAGCAGCCAAGGGCTAGGGTTTAACACCGGGGAGCTGTTTTTT,CASSQGLGFNTGELFF
TRBV9,17,.,TRBJ2-1,.,TGTGCCAGCAGCGTAGCTCCAGGGGGAGGGAACATGAATGAGCAGTTCTTC,CASSVAPGGGNMNEQFF
TRBV6-1,16,.,TRBJ1-5,.,TGTGCCAGCAGTGCCCCACAGGGTTTTGGCAATCAGCCCCAGCATTTT,CASSAPQGFGNQPQHF
TRBV12-3/TRBV12-4,13,.,TRBJ1-3,.,TGTGCCAGCAGTTTCGGCCAGCGAAACACCATATATTTT,CASSFGQRNTIYF
TRBV18,13,TRBD1,TRBJ1-5,.,TGTGCCAGCTCCCCGGGACAGACTCAGCCCCAGCATTTT,CASSPGQTQPQHF
TRBV7-2,14,TRBD1,TRBJ2-5,.,TGTGCCAGCAGCTCGGACAGGGATCAAGAGACCCAGTACTTC,CASSSDRDQETQYF
TRBV10-2,14,TRBD1,TRBJ1-1,.,TGCGCCAGCAGTCCTGACAGGGGGGGGACTGAAGCTTTCTTT,CASSPDRGGTEAFF
TRBV7-2,13,TRBD1,TRBJ1-1,.,TGTGCCAGCATCCCCGGACAGGGGACTGAAGCTTTCTTT,CASIPGQGTEAFF
TRBV19,15,.,TRBJ1-5,.,TGTGCCAGTAGTATAGTGGCAGCCTTAAATCAGCCCCAGCATTTT,CASSIVAALNQPQHF
TRBV28,13,.,TRBJ1-1,.,TGTGCCAGCAGTTCAACCTTGGGGGCTGAAGCTTTCTTT,CASSSTLGAEAFF
TRBV5-5,13,TRBD2,TRBJ2-5,.,TGTGCCAGCTCGTTGGGGAGGGAAGAGACCCAGTACTTC,CASSLGREETQYF
TRBV4-3,13,.,TRBJ2-2,.,TGCGCCAGCAGCAAAGCTAACACCGGGGAGCTGTTTTTT,CASSKANTGELFF
TRBV12-3/TRBV12-4,10,.,TRBJ1-2,.,TGTGCCAGCAGCCGGGGAGGCTACACCTTC,CASSRGGYTF
TRBV28,12,.,TRBJ2-1,once,TGTGCCAGCAGTAGGCTAGCCAATGAGCAGTTCTTC,CASSRLANEQFF
TRBV5-1,16,.,TRBJ2-3,once,TGCGCCAGCAGCTTGGCCAGGATTTGGTCCACAGATACGCAGTATTTT,CASSLARIWSTDTQYF
TRBV9,11,.,TRBJ1-2,once,TGTGCCAGCAGCAAGGGGGACGGCTACACCTTC,CASSKGDGYTF
TRBV6-4,12,TRBD2,TRBJ2-3,.,TGTGCCAGCAGTGTCGGGGGGGATACGCAGTATTTT,CASSVGGDTQYF
TRBV6-2/TRBV6-3,13,.,TRBJ1-1,once,TGTGCCAGCAGTTACTCGAGGGGCACTGAAGCTTTCTTT,CASSYSRGTEAFF
TRBV12-1,15,.,TRBJ1-2,.,TGTTCCAGCAGCGTTGGGACCCAACCTAACTATGGCTACACCTTC,CSSSVGTQPNYGYTF
TRBV29-1,13,.,TRBJ1-1,.,TGCAGCGTTGTGGGAAGGGTAGGCACTGAAGCTTTCTTT,CSVVGRVGTEAFF
TRBV9,14,.,TRBJ2-1,once,TGTGCCAGCAGCGTACAAGGGCAGAACAATGAGCAGTTCTTC,CASSVQGQNNEQFF
TRBV6-1,14,.,TRBJ1-2,.,TGTGCCAGCAGTGAACCAAGGGCACCCTATGGCTACACCTTC,CASSEPRAPYGYTF
TRBV5-1,17,TRBD1,TRBJ2-2,.,TGCGCCAGCAGCAAATCGGGACAGGCAATAGGCACCGGGGAGCTGTTTTTT,CASSKSGQAIGTGELFF
TRBV14,12,.,TRBJ2-3,.,TGTGCCAGCGGCAGGAACACAGATACGCAGTATTTT,CASGRNTDTQYF
TRBV3-1/TRBV3-2,15,TRBD2,TRBJ2-5,.,TGTGCCAGCAGCCAGGGACTAGCGGGAAAAGAGACCCAGTACTTC,CASSQGLAGKETQYF
TRBV4-1,17,TRBD1,TRBJ1-5,.,TGCGCCAGCAGCCCGGAGGCCGGGACAGGGGGCCGGCAGCCCCAGCATTTT,CASSPEAGTGGRQPQHF